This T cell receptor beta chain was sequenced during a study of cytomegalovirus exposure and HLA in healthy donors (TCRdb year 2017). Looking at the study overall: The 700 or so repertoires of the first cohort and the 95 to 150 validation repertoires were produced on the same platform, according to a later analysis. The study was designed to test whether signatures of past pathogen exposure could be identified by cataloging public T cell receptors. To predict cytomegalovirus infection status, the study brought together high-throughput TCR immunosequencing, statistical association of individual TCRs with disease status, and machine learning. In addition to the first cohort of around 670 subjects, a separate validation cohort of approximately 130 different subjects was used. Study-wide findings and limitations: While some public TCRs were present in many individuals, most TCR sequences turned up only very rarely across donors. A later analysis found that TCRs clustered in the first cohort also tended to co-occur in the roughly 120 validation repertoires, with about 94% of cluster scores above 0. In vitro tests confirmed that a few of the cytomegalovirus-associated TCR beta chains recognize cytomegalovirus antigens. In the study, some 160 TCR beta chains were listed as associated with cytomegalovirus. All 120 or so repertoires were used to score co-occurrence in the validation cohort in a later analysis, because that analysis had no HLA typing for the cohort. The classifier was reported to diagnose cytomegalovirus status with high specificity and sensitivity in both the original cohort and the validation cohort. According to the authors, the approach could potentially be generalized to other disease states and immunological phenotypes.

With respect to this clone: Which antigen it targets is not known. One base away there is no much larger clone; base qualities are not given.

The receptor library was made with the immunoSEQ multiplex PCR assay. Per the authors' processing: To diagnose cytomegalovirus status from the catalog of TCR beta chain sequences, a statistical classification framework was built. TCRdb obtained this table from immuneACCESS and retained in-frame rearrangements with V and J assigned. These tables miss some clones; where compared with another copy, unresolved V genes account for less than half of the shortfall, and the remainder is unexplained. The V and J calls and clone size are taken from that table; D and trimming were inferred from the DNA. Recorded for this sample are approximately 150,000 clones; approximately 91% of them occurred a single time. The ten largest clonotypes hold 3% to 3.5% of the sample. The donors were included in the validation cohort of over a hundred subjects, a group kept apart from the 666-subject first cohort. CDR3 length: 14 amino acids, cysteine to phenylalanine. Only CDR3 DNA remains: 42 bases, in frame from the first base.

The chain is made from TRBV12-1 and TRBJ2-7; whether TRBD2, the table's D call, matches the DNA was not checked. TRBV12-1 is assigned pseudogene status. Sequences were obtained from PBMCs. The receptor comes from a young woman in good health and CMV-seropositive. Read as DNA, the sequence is TGTGCCAGCAGCTTTCAGCTAGCGGGAGTCGAGCAGTACTTC. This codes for CASSFQLAGVEQYF.